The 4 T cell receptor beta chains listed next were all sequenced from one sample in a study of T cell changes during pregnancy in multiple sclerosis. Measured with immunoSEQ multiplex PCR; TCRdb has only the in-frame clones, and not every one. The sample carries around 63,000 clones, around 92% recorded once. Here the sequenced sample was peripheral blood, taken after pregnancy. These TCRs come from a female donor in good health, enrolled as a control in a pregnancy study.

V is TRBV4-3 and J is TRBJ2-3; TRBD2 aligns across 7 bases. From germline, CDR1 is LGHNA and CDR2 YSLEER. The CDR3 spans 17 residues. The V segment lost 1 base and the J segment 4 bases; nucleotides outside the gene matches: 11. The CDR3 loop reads CASSQGQWGGDADTQYF. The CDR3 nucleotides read TGCGCCAGCAGCCAAGGCCAATGGGGGGGAGATGCAGATACGCAGTATTTT.

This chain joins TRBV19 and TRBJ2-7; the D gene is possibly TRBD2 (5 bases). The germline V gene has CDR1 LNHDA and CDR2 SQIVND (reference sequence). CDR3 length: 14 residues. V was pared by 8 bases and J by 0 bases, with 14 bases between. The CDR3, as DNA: TGTGCCAGTGGATTTTTGGGGAGCTCCTACGAGCAGTACTTC. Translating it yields CASGFLGSSYEQYF.

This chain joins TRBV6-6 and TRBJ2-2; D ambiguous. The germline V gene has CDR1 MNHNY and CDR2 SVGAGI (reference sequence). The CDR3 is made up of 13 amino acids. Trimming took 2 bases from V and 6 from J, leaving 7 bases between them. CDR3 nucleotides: TGTGCCAGCAGTTACCCCTCTCCCGGGGAGCTGTTTTTT. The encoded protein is CASSYPSPGELFF.

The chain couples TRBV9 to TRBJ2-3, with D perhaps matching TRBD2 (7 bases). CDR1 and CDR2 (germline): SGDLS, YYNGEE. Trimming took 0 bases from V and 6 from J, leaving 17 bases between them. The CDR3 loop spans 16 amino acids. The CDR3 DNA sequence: TGTGCCAGCAGCGTAGGTGGGGGGGGGCTTAGTGATACGCAGTATTTT. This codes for CASSVGGGGLSDTQYF.